Each of the 7 T cell receptor beta chains below was sequenced from the same sample in a study of CD8 T cells in ankylosing spondylitis. TCRdb called the 5' RACE reads again in MiXCR, with one record for every CDR3 protein. This sample has almost 250,000 distinct CDR3 sequences, with approximately 30% found just once. The sequenced sample consisted of blood, either unsorted or a sorted T cell fraction (not recorded which). These receptors came from a male donor with ankylosing spondylitis or in good health (not recorded which).

In this sample, this clonotype turned up a few times. The chain combines TRBV20-1 with TRBJ2-1; 10 positions agree with TRBD1. There are 14 residues in the CDR3. CDR1 and CDR2 (germline): DFQATT, SNEGSKA (reference sequence). With 6 bases clipped from V and 7 bases from J, the junction kept 9 bases outside the gene matches. DNA of the CDR3: TGCAGTGCCCGTCTGACAGGGGGCTGGAATGAGCAGTTCTTC. Amino acids: CSARLTGGWNEQFF.

The chain uses TRBV12-3 or TRBV12-4 and TRBJ2-7; D is perhaps TRBD1 (6 bases). The CDR3 contains 14 residues. V shed 6 bases and J shed 2 bases, with 14 bases lying between them. The CDR3 region is CASRDTGFTYEQYF. DNA for the CDR3: TGTGCCAGCAGGGATACAGGGTTTACCTACGAGCAGTACTTC.

The rearrangement links TRBV12-3 or TRBV12-4 to TRBJ2-7, with D possibly matching TRBD1 (5 bases). The CDR3 covers 16 residues. V was trimmed by 4 bases and J by 2 bases, leaving 18 bases between them. The CDR3 DNA sequence: TGTGCCAGCAGTTATCCAGGGTTTTCTCTCGCCTACGAGCAGTACTTC. It is translated as CASSYPGFSLAYEQYF.

The CDR3 region has the DNA TGTGCCAGCAGTTTGCCGGGTCCAGGGGACGAGCAGTACTTC. This translates into CASSLPGPGDEQYF. J is TRBJ2-7 and V is TRBV28; possibly TRBD1 for D (6 bases). This CDR3 contains 14 residues. Germline CDR1 reads MDHEN; CDR2 reads SYDVKM. V was cut by 3 bases and J by 5 bases, with 14 bases left in between.

The chain recombines TRBV7-9 with TRBJ2-1; D is ambiguous. V lost 6 bases and J 0 bases, leaving 9 bases between the germline ends. CDR1 and CDR2 from the germline V gene are SEHNR and FQNEAQ (reference sequence). This CDR3 contains 14 residues. CDR3 bases: TGTGCCAGCAGAAGTGCAAGCTCCTACAATGAGCAGTTCTTC. Protein product: CASRSASSYNEQFF.

This clonotype was picked up a small number of times. The genes are TRBV5-5 and TRBJ2-7; D may correspond to TRBD1 or TRBD2 (5 bases each). The V end lost 4 bases, the J end lost 1 base, and 12 bases lay between the germline ends. Germline CDR1 SGHKS, CDR2 YYEKEE (reference sequence). The CDR3 is 14 residues long. CDR3 sequence: CASSPGTPSYEQYF. DNA of the CDR3: TGTGCCAGCAGCCCCGGGACGCCGTCCTACGAGCAGTACTTC.

V and J are TRBV15 and TRBJ1-3; unclear D gene. Trimming left V 3 bases short and J 4 bases short, with 10 bases between. Germline V gene sequence: CDR1 LNHNV, CDR2 YYDKDF (reference sequence). CDR3 length: 14 residues. The CDR3 loop reads CATSRGEGGNTIYF. CDR3 sequence (DNA): TGTGCCACCAGCAGGGGTGAGGGCGGAAACACCATATATTTT.